A selection of T cell receptor beta chains follows, all from one sample in a study of cytomegalovirus exposure and HLA in healthy donors. Using immunoSEQ multiplex PCR, the repertoire was profiled, and TCRdb retains in-frame clones only, with some absent. The sample carries some 150,000 clones, roughly 83% recorded once. Sequenced sample: PBMCs. Receptors originate from a woman aged 45-59 years in good health and CMV-seronegative. Both conserved end residues are part of each CDR3. A D gene is named only where the DNA matches it firmly.

.,TRBV9,CASSVAGMEQFF
TRBD2,TRBV29-1,CSVEDPREGQYNEQFF
.,TRBV7-2,CASSSYRDITEAFF
TRBD1,TRBV7-2,CASSFGGQGAYEQYF
.,TRBV28,CASSRGGVTSNQPQHF
TRBD1,TRBV6-1,CASSDRGQFNQPQHF
.,TRBV10-2,CASSEPSLGWEEKLFF
.,TRBV2,CASRIETGNQPQHF
.,TRBV28,CASSPGVRGEQYF
TRBD2,TRBV14,CASSQSSGYNEQFF
.,TRBV5-6,CARENRVLGNTIYF
TRBD1,TRBV27,CASSRGQGSAGELFF
.,TRBV27,CASSLARTGYEQYF
.,TRBV28,CASSPTTGSRAYEQYF
.,TRBV29-1,CSVETPKNTEAFF
.,TRBV6-5,CASNSRTEAFF
TRBD1,TRBV19,CASRRDRGFNQPQHF